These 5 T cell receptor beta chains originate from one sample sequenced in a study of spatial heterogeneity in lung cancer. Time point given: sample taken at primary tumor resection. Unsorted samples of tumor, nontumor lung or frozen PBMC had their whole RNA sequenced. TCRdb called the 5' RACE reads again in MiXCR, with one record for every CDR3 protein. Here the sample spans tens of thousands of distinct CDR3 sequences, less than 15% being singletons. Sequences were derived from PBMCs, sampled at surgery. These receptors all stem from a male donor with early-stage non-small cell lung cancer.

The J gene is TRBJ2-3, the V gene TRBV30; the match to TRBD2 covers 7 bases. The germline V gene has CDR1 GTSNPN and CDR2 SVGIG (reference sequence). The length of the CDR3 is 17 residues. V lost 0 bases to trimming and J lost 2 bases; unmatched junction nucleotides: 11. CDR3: CAWSVPGGGINTDTQYF. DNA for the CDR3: TGTGCCTGGAGTGTCCCTGGGGGGGGAATCAACACAGATACGCAGTATTTT.

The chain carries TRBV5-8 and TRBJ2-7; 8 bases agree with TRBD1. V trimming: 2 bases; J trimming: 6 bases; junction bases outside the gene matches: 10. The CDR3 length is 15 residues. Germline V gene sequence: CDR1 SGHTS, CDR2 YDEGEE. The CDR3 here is CASSFLERTGREQYF. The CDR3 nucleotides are TGTGCCAGCAGCTTCCTGGAGAGGACAGGGCGCGAGCAGTACTTC.

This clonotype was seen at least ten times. The CDR3, as DNA: TGCGCCAGCAGCTCGGGACAGGGCTCCCCCTACGAGCAGTACTTC. This codes for CASSSGQGSPYEQYF. The V and J genes are TRBV5-1 and TRBJ2-7; 9 bases map to TRBD1. In germline, CDR1 is SGHRS, CDR2 YFSETQ. This CDR3 has 15 residues. V dropped 3 bases and J dropped 2; count of bases not matched to a gene: 6.

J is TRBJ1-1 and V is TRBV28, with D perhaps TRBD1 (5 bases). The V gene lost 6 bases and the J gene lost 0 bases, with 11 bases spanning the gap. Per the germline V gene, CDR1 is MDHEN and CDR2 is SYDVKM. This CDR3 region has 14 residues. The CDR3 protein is CASRRGLLNTEAFF. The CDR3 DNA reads TGTGCCAGCAGACGGGGACTCCTGAACACTGAAGCTTTCTTT.

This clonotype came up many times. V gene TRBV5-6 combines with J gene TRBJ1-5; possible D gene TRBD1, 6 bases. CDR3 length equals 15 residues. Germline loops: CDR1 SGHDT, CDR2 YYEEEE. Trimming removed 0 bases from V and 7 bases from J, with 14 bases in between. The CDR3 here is CASSLGTGGLQPQHF. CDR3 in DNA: TGTGCCAGCAGCTTGGGGACGGGGGGCTTGCAGCCCCAGCATTTT.